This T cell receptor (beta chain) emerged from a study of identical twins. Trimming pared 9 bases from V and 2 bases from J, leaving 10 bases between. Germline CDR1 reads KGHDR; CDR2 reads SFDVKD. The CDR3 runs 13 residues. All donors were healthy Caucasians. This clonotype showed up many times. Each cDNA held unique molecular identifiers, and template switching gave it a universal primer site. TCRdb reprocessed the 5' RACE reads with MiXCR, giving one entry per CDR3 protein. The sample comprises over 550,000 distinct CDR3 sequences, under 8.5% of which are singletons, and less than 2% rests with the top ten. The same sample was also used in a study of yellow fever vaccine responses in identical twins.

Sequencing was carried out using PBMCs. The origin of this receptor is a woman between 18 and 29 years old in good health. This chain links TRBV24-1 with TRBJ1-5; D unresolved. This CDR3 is CATARAGNQPQHF. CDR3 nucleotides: TGTGCCACCGCGAGGGCGGGCAATCAGCCCCAGCATTTT.